Listed below are T cell receptor beta chains from one sample, sequenced in a study of blood T cell repertoires in COVID-19. Using immunoSEQ multiplex PCR, the repertoire was profiled, and TCRdb retains in-frame clones only, with some absent. The repertoire holds almost 70,000 clones, nearly 90% seen once, with around 5% in the top ten. The sequenced material came from peripheral blood. Every receptor here comes from a woman aged 45-65 years with active COVID-19. CDR3s leave out the opening cysteine and the closing phenylalanine or tryptophan. D genes are given only for firm matches.

TRBD1,TRBV7-6,TRBJ1-1,ASSGQGNTEAF
TRBD2,TRBV27,TRBJ2-2,ASSLRGFSSGRALGELF
.,TRBV19,TRBJ1-3,ASSIRPITGPGNTIY
.,TRBV7-9,TRBJ2-5,ATQRDTQNQETQY
.,TRBV6-5,TRBJ2-3,ASSYSGVGATDTQY
TRBD2,TRBV28,TRBJ2-3,ASRSGGVDTQY
.,TRBV30,TRBJ2-2,AWSVSRQGRGNTGELF
TRBD1,TRBV2,TRBJ2-5,ASINRQGVQETQY
.,TRBV9,TRBJ1-6,ASSVEGVGSPLH
.,TRBV10-3,TRBJ2-7,AISEQGYEQY
.,TRBV9,TRBJ2-1,ASSLTPWSQADEQF
TRBD1,TRBV6-4,TRBJ1-2,ASSDSLRGHDGYT
.,TRBV7-2,TRBJ1-2,ASSLVSYNRGYT
.,TRBV7-2,TRBJ2-3,ASSLPPPNTQY
.,TRBV19,TRBJ1-1,ASSGSGLGTEAF
TRBD2,TRBV7-9,TRBJ2-3,ASSLDKAGGSDTQY
TRBD1,TRBV7-9,TRBJ1-5,ATGQDNQPQH
TRBD1,TRBV28,TRBJ1-1,ASSLRQGAAEAF
.,TRBV15,TRBJ1-2,ATSRDKGLGPPSYGYT
TRBD2,TRBV7-8,TRBJ2-3,ASSFMTSGSTDTQY
TRBD2,TRBV3-1/TRBV3-2,TRBJ2-7,ASGTSGSYEQY
TRBD1,TRBV30,TRBJ1-3,AWSADRGAGNTIY
TRBD2,TRBV5-1,TRBJ2-2,ASSVAGSTGELF
TRBD1,TRBV7-8,TRBJ2-7,ASSLASGQGAGAYEQY
TRBD2,TRBV12-5,TRBJ2-1,ASGRSGRVNEQF
.,TRBV5-6,TRBJ1-4,ASTLGQRSRTQ
.,TRBV3-1/TRBV3-2,TRBJ2-7,ASSRMPGEQY